The 4 T cell receptor beta chains below all came from one sample that was sequenced in a study of blood T cell repertoires in COVID-19 (dated by TCRdb to the early 2020s). Receptors were amplified or captured by the immunoSEQ multiplex PCR assay. This is the immuneACCESS table as TCRdb keeps it, with only in-frame sequences that have V and J called. A part of the clones is gone; compared with another copy, unresolved V genes explain less than half, and the rest is unexplained. The sample data list 200,000 to 300,000 clones, and around nine tenths of these were observed just once. The ten largest account for under 2% of the sample. Sequencing used peripheral blood. The origin of the receptors is a woman aged 60-75 years who had recovered from COVID-19.

The rearrangement uses TRBV6-2 or TRBV6-3 and TRBJ1-4; no clear D. V lost 5 bases to trimming and J lost 3 bases, with 10 bases between them. The CDR3 length is 14 residues. Germline values: CDR1 MNHEY, CDR2 SVGEGT. CDR3 region: CASSHPQANEKLFF. The CDR3, as DNA: TGTGCCAGCAGTCATCCCCAGGCTAATGAAAAACTGTTTTTT.

The chain combines TRBV6-4 with TRBJ2-1, with 11 bases matching TRBD2. Germline lookup yields CDR1 MRHNA and CDR2 SNTAGT. This CDR3 has 16 residues. V lost 0 bases and J lost 10; bases outside the gene matches: 8. The CDR3 DNA reads TGTGCCAGCAGTGACTCCTTAGCGGGGGGGCCGAGGGAGCAGTTCTTC. It is translated as CASSDSLAGGPREQFF.

The chain combines TRBV5-4 with TRBJ1-1; D remains ambiguous. V was cut by 2 bases and J by 1 base, with 6 bases left in between. The CDR3 runs to 13 residues. Germline V gene data show CDR1 as SGHNT and CDR2 as YYREEE (reference sequence). The CDR3 protein is CASSFTANTEAFF. CDR3 DNA: TGTGCCAGCAGCTTTACAGCGAACACTGAAGCTTTCTTT.

The J gene is TRBJ1-5, the V gene TRBV4-2; D is perhaps TRBD1 (5 bases). CDR1 is LGHNA and CDR2 is YNFKEQ in the germline V gene. V dropped 0 bases and J dropped 6 bases, with 6 bases sitting between them. This CDR3 has 13 amino acids. In DNA, the CDR3 is TGTGCCAGCAGCCAAGAGGGGGGTCAGCCCCAGCATTTT. Translated: CASSQEGGQPQHF.